The 24 T cell receptor beta chains below come from one sample, sequenced in a study of blood T cell repertoires in COVID-19. Profiling relied on immunoSEQ multiplex PCR, and the TCRdb table lists in-frame clones only, not all of them. The table has roughly 170,000 clones, 74% seen once. The sequenced sample consisted of peripheral blood. These TCRs come from an elderly woman with acute or convalescent COVID-19.

This clone was seen at least ten times. The same CDR3 arises from other DNA sequences in this sample as well. The V and J genes are TRBV6-5 and TRBJ1-5; D may be TRBD1 (5 bases). Trimming stripped 0 bases from V and 2 bases from J, with 8 bases between. Germline assignment: CDR1 MNHEY and CDR2 SVGAGI. The CDR3 is 15 residues long. CDR3 in DNA: TGTGCCAGCAGTTACTCGATACAGGGCAATCAGCCCCAGCATTTT. It codes for CASSYSIQGNQPQHF.

This chain links TRBV19 with TRBJ1-4; weak D call: TRBD1 (5 bases). Trimming left V 4 bases short and J 8 bases short, with 17 bases between. CDR1 is LNHDA, CDR2 SQIVND, per germline (reference sequence). The CDR3 consists of 15 residues. The CDR3 is CASSTDSQTVEKLFF. CDR3 in DNA: TGTGCCAGTAGTACTGACAGCCAAACGGTGGAAAAACTGTTTTTT.

This clone has a single count. This chain connects TRBV4-3 to TRBJ2-3; 7 positions agree with TRBD1. This CDR3 has 16 amino acids. The germline V gene encodes CDR1 LGHNA and CDR2 YSLEER. Trimming took 2 bases from V and 2 from J; bases not matched to a gene: 7. The CDR3 bases are TGCGCCAGCAGCCAAACAGGGGCGCAGCCCACAGATACGCAGTATTTT. It codes for CASSQTGAQPTDTQYF.

This chain uses TRBV27 with TRBJ2-1; tentatively, D is TRBD1 (5 bases). Per germline, CDR1 MNHEY and CDR2 SMNVEV (reference sequence). V lost 6 bases and J lost 3, with 21 bases in between. The CDR3 is 17 amino acids. CDR3 amino acids: CASSDEGADPGYNEQFF. The CDR3 DNA reads as TGTGCCAGCAGCGATGAAGGGGCGGACCCAGGCTACAATGAGCAGTTCTTC.

In DNA, the CDR3 is TGTGCCAGCTGGGAGGGGTTTAATGAGCAGTTCTTC. Its translation: CASWEGFNEQFF. V usage is TRBV11-2 and J usage is TRBJ2-1; 7 bases agree with TRBD2. Germline V lookup: CDR1 SGHAT, CDR2 FQNNGV. V was pared by 8 bases and J by 7 bases, with 5 bases of the junction left unmatched. The CDR3 is 12 residues long.

V is TRBV19 and J is TRBJ2-1; a weak D match, TRBD1 (5 bases). V was clipped by 2 bases and J by 6 bases, with 8 bases between them. The V gene's germline CDR1 is LNHDA and CDR2 SQIVND (reference sequence). This CDR3 is 13 amino acids long. This CDR3 is CASSIRGTNEQFF. The CDR3 DNA is TGTGCCAGTAGTATAAGGGGTACCAATGAGCAGTTCTTC.

This clone was counted a few times. J is TRBJ1-4 and V is TRBV27; D unclear. This CDR3 spans 13 amino acids. V shed 5 bases and J shed 7 bases, with 11 bases lying between them. CDR1 and CDR2 from the germline V gene are MNHEY and SMNVEV (reference sequence). CDR3 in amino acids: CASSKEWSEKLFF. Written as DNA, the CDR3 is TGTGCCAGCAGTAAAGAGTGGTCTGAAAAACTGTTTTTT.

In DNA, the CDR3 is TGTGCCAGCAGCTTAGGTATGATGCGGGGCTTGAACTATGGCTACACCTTC. Translating it yields CASSLGMMRGLNYGYTF. The J gene is TRBJ1-2, the V gene TRBV11-2, with D perhaps TRBD1 (5 bases). From germline, CDR1 is SGHAT and CDR2 FQNNGV. The CDR3 contains 17 residues. Deletions cut 1 base from V and 2 bases from J, with 17 bases between.

V and J are TRBV7-2 and TRBJ2-1, with 7 bases fitting TRBD2. Germline lookup yields CDR1 SGHTA and CDR2 FQGNSA. V gave up 2 bases and J gave up 4 bases; unmatched junction bases: 5. CDR3 length equals 15 residues. The CDR3 nucleotides read TGTGCCAGCAGCTTATGGGCTAGCGGTTACAATGAGCAGTTCTTC. Translation gives CASSLWASGYNEQFF.

The CDR3 nucleotides read TGTGCCAGCTCATCTGACAGCCCGACAGGGGCAGGTAGAACAGATACGCAGTATTTT. Residues: CASSSDSPTGAGRTDTQYF. The chain is built from TRBV18 and TRBJ2-3; 8 nucleotides agree with TRBD1. This CDR3 has 19 residues. The V segment lost 5 bases and the J segment 3 bases; nucleotides outside the gene matches: 19. Germline V CDR1 and CDR2: KGHSH, LQKENI.

The chain has TRBV6-5 and TRBJ2-1; no definite D call. This CDR3 region has 15 residues. Germline-derived CDR1 and CDR2 are MNHEY and SVGAGI. With 5 bases removed from V and 0 bases from J, the gap between germline ends came to 11 bases. CDR3 DNA: TGTGCCAGCAGTAGACGAAGGAGCTCCTACAATGAGCAGTTCTTC. Its translation: CASSRRRSSYNEQFF.

The CDR3 DNA is TGTGCCAGTAGTGTGACAGGGTCCAATGAGCAGTTCTTC. Amino acid sequence: CASSVTGSNEQFF. The rearrangement links TRBV19 to TRBJ2-1, with 7 positions matching TRBD1. Unmatched junction bases numbered 4, after V lost 5 bases and J lost 6 bases. The CDR3 runs to 13 residues. Germline assignment: CDR1 LNHDA and CDR2 SQIVND (reference sequence).

The CDR3 sequence is CASSFRAEATDTQYF. CDR3 DNA: TGTGCCAGCAGTTTCCGAGCGGAGGCCACAGATACGCAGTATTTT. V gene TRBV27 combines with J gene TRBJ2-3, with a tentative D call TRBD2 (5 bases). Germline CDR1 reads MNHEY; CDR2 reads SMNVEV (reference sequence). Trimming stripped 3 bases from V and 2 bases from J, with 12 bases between. This CDR3 is built from 15 residues.

The chain has TRBV5-6 and TRBJ1-2; TRBD1 matches 7 bases. After removal of 0 bases from V and 7 bases from J, the junction contained 6 bases not matched to a gene. Germline CDR1 SGHDT, CDR2 YYEEEE. The CDR3 extends over 14 amino acids. CDR3 loop: CASSLDRGTFGYTF. CDR3 coding DNA: TGTGCCAGCAGCTTGGACAGGGGTACGTTTGGCTACACCTTC.

CDR3 loop: CASSMGGGAHNEQFF. The CDR3 DNA is TGTGCCAGTAGTATGGGCGGGGGGGCCCACAATGAGCAGTTCTTC. The chain employs TRBV19 and TRBJ2-1, with 9 bases lining up with TRBD2. CDR3 length: 15 residues. J gave up 5 bases and V 3 bases, and 5 bases lay outside the gene matches. Germline V gene data show CDR1 as LNHDA and CDR2 as SQIVND (reference sequence).

This clone was detected once. The J gene is TRBJ2-3, the V gene TRBV10-1, with 10 nucleotides matching TRBD1. The germline CDR1 and CDR2 sequences are WNHNN and SYGVQD (reference sequence). V trimming: 5 bases; J trimming: 2 bases; junction bases outside the gene matches: 4. The CDR3 runs to 15 residues. In nucleotides, the CDR3 is TGCGCCAGCAGTTCAGGACAGGGGGTCACAGATACGCAGTATTTT. This sequence encodes CASSSGQGVTDTQYF.

The chain joins TRBV10-1 to TRBJ2-1; D remains ambiguous. The CDR3 runs 13 residues. Per the germline V gene, CDR1 is WNHNN and CDR2 is SYGVQD (reference sequence). The V end was cut by 2 bases, the J end by 10 bases, with 12 bases between. The CDR3 region is CASSEEAWREQFF. As DNA, the CDR3 is TGCGCCAGCAGTGAGGAGGCCTGGCGAGAGCAGTTCTTC.

The V and J genes are TRBV19 and TRBJ2-6, with D perhaps TRBD1 (6 bases). Trimming removed 7 bases at V and 1 base at J, with 17 bases between. The CDR3 is 17 amino acids. Germline V gives CDR1 LNHDA, CDR2 SQIVND (reference sequence). The CDR3 DNA reads as TGTGCCAGTATCCGGACAGTGCTAGAGTCTGGGGCCAACGTCCTGACTTTC. This encodes CASIRTVLESGANVLTF.

CDR3 protein: CASSLDRGYSYEQYF. CDR3 coding DNA: TGTGCCAGCTCTTTGGACAGGGGATACTCCTACGAGCAGTACTTC. This sequence joins TRBV6-5 and TRBJ2-7, with 9 bases fitting TRBD1. The germline V gene has CDR1 MNHEY and CDR2 SVGAGI. Trimming took 8 bases from V and 0 from J; bases not matched to a gene: 8. This CDR3 has 15 residues.

The chain is built from TRBV7-2 and TRBJ2-2; TRBD2 aligns across 12 bases. This CDR3 contains 15 residues. Germline V gives CDR1 SGHTA, CDR2 FQGNSA. The V and J ends lost 3 bases and 6 bases, in that order; junction bases with no gene match: 2. CDR3: CASSFRLAGAGELFF. CDR3 DNA sequence: TGTGCCAGCAGCTTTAGACTAGCGGGAGCCGGGGAGCTGTTTTTT.

The gene calls are TRBV5-1 and TRBJ1-6, with a possible D match to TRBD1 (5 bases). The CDR3 extends over 14 amino acids. Trimming removed 3 bases at V and 6 bases at J, with 10 bases between. Germline V gives CDR1 SGHRS, CDR2 YFSETQ. The CDR3 loop is CASSSTESNSPLHF. Written as DNA, the CDR3 is TGCGCCAGCAGCTCGACAGAGAGTAATTCACCCCTCCACTTT.

The rearrangement joins TRBV3-1 (or the pseudogene TRBV3-2) to TRBJ2-1, with D perhaps TRBD1 (6 bases). Germline assignment: CDR1 LGHDT and CDR2 YNNKEL (reference sequence). The CDR3 has 12 amino acids. V gave up 6 bases and J gave up 3 bases, with 6 bases separating them. CDR3 sequence reads: CASRTGYNEQFF. CDR3 sequence (DNA): TGTGCCAGCAGGACAGGCTACAATGAGCAGTTCTTC.

The rearrangement uses TRBV19 and TRBJ2-3; maybe TRBD2 (5 bases). The germline V gene encodes CDR1 LNHDA and CDR2 SQIVND (reference sequence). The ends were cut back, 5 bases at V and 0 bases at J, with 9 bases in the middle. The CDR3 consists of 14 residues. For the CDR3, the DNA is TGTGCCAGTAGTGCCCGGACTAGCACAGATACGCAGTATTTT. It translates to CASSARTSTDTQYF.

The chain recombines TRBV7-2 with TRBJ2-2, with TRBD1 identical over 8 bases. The trim removed 5 bases at V and 0 bases at J, leaving 2 bases unmatched. CDR3 size: 15 residues. Germline V lookup: CDR1 SGHTA, CDR2 FQGNSA. The CDR3 region has the DNA TGTGCCAGCAGCCTGGGACAGGCGAACACCGGGGAGCTGTTTTTT. This translates into CASSLGQANTGELFF. Variable domain in full (rest from reference TRBV7-2 and TRBJ2-2): GAGVSQSPSNKVTEKGKDVELRCDPISGHTALYWYRQSLGQGLEFLIYFQGNSAPDKSGLPSDRFSAERTGGSVSTLTIQRTQQEDSAVYLCASSLGQANTGELFFGEGSRLTVL.